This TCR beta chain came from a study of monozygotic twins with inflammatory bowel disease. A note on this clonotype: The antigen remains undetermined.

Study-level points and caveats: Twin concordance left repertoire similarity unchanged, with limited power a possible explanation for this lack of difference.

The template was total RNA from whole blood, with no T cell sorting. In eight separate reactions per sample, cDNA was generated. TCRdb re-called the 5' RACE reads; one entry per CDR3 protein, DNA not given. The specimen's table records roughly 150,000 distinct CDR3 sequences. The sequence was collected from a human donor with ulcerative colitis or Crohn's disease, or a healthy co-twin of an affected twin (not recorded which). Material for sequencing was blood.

CDR3 residues: CASSFRQGTYEQYF. V gene TRBV27 combines with J gene TRBJ2-7; the TCRdb call, TRBD1, lacks DNA for checking. Germline CDR1 is MNHEY and CDR2 is SMNVEV (reference sequence). The CDR3 loop spans 14 amino acids.